This section outlines one TCR beta chain sequence together with its context. What it binds is unknown. Profiled with immunoSEQ multiplex PCR; TCRdb holds only in-frame clones, not every one. This sample has approximately 400,000 clones, with about 83% found just once. The CDR3 has 15 amino acids. Germline CDR1 reads LNHDA; CDR2 reads SQIVND (reference sequence). Trimming took 3 bases from V and 5 from J; bases not matched to a gene: 9. The data are from a study of Ad26.COV2.S vaccination and SARS-CoV-2 variants. Findings and limits, study-wide: Substantial breadth was reported for post-vaccination spike-specific CD8+ and CD4+ T cells.

The treatment: roughly 19 received Ad26.COV2.S at low or high dose, single or two shots; 5 received placebo; per-sample allocation not given. Sampling was performed 63 days after the first vaccine or placebo injection. Sequenced material: peripheral blood, taken in a trial of Ad26.COV2.S vaccine versus placebo. V usage is TRBV19 and J usage is TRBJ2-5, with 7 bases identical to TRBD2. This clonotype was obtained from a person between 18 and 65 years old who received the Ad26.COV2.S COVID-19 vaccine or a placebo. CDR3 in amino acids: CASSIVGGPRETQYF. CDR3 in DNA: TGTGCCAGTAGTATTGTGGGAGGGCCGCGGGAGACCCAGTACTTC. The entire variable domain, with the rest obtained from reference TRBV19 and TRBJ2-5, is as follows: DGGITQSPKYLFRKEGQNVTLSCEQNLNHDAMYWYRQDPGQGLRLIYYSQIVNDFQKGDIAEGYSVSREKKESFPLTVTSAQKNPTAFYLCASSIVGGPRETQYFGPGTRLLVL.